The 30 T cell receptor beta chains below come from one sample, sequenced in a study of T cell repertoires in cytomegalovirus infection. Each CDR3 protein gets one entry after TCRdb re-called the reads with MiXCR. In the table there are about 200,000 distinct CDR3 sequences, approximately 9.6% of which are singletons. The material sequenced was PBMCs. Receptors originate from a human donor in good health (CMV status not recorded). Some clones in this sample may be carry-over from other donors' samples.

The chain uses TRBV20-1 and TRBJ2-7; TRBD2 is a possible D gene (5 bases). V lost 1 base and J lost 5, with 15 bases in between. CDR1 and CDR2 from the germline V gene are DFQATT and SNEGSKA (reference sequence). The CDR3 totals 14 residues. The CDR3 reads CSARGRRGRHEQYF. The CDR3 nucleotides are TGCAGTGCTAGAGGTCGTCGGGGAAGGCACGAGCAGTACTTC.

At least ten counts were recorded for this clonotype. The gene calls are TRBV28 and TRBJ2-3; 7 bases agree with TRBD2. Germline-derived CDR1 and CDR2 are MDHEN and SYDVKM. The CDR3 runs 15 residues. J was trimmed by 5 bases and V by 6 bases; bases with no gene match: 11. For the CDR3, the DNA is TGTGCCAGCAGCCCTCTCGGCGGGAGATTAGATACGCAGTATTTT. Amino acid sequence: CASSPLGGRLDTQYF.

This clonotype has ten or more counts. This chain joins TRBV5-1 and TRBJ2-1, with TRBD2 matching over 11 bases. V gave up 7 bases and J gave up 9 bases; unmatched junction bases: 12. This CDR3 comprises 15 residues. Germline CDR1 SGHRS, CDR2 YFSETQ. The CDR3 DNA is TGCGCCAGCCTCGAGGTAGCGGGAGGGCCTGGTGAGCAGTTCTTC. It translates to CASLEVAGGPGEQFF.

The chain couples TRBV28 to TRBJ2-5, with TRBD2 identical over 7 bases. The germline CDR1 and CDR2 sequences are MDHEN and SYDVKM. The junction had 9 bases not matched to a gene; V was cut back by 3 bases and J by 2 bases. The CDR3 has 16 residues. DNA for the CDR3: TGTGCCAGCAGTTTGACGGCGGGGGAAGAACAAGAGACCCAGTACTTC. Translated: CASSLTAGEEQETQYF.

This clonotype was found many times. The rearrangement uses TRBV27 and TRBJ2-2; D remains unclear. Germline V lookup: CDR1 MNHEY, CDR2 SMNVEV (reference sequence). V gave up 0 bases and J gave up 4 bases, with 9 bases separating them. The CDR3 is 15 residues long. The CDR3 loop is CASSLSTILTGELFF. The CDR3 coding sequence is TGTGCCAGCAGTTTATCGACGATTCTCACCGGGGAGCTGTTTTTT.

The gene calls are TRBV10-3 and TRBJ2-7; 7 nucleotides agree with TRBD1. V shed 7 bases, J shed 6 bases, and the junction held 9 bases outside the gene matches. In germline, CDR1 is ENHRY, CDR2 SYGVKD. The CDR3 has 13 residues. For the CDR3, the DNA is TGTGCCATCACTCCGACAGGGATCGCCGAGCAGTACTTC. Its translation: CAITPTGIAEQYF.

In its sample, this clonotype was seen many times. The rearrangement joins TRBV7-2 to TRBJ1-3; no clear D. The CDR3 covers 15 residues. V was trimmed by 2 bases and J by 3 bases, leaving 11 bases between them. Germline V gene lookup returns CDR1 SGHTA and CDR2 FQGNSA. The CDR3 sequence is CASSLRQTYGNTIYF. CDR3 bases: TGTGCCAGCAGCTTACGACAAACGTATGGAAACACCATATATTTT.

This clonotype occurred many times. The V gene is TRBV7-2, the J gene TRBJ2-2, with D perhaps matching TRBD1 or TRBD2 (6 bases each). This CDR3 comprises 17 residues. With 5 bases removed from V and 1 base from J, the gap between germline ends came to 17 bases. Germline lookup yields CDR1 SGHTA and CDR2 FQGNSA. CDR3 in amino acids: CASSPVGGELNTGELFF. The CDR3 region has the DNA TGTGCCAGCAGCCCAGTCGGGGGCGAGCTGAACACCGGGGAGCTGTTTTTT. Looking up the rest from reference TRBV7-2 and TRBJ2-2 gives the full variable domain: GAGVSQSPSNKVTEKGKDVELRCDPISGHTALYWYRQSLGQGLEFLIYFQGNSAPDKSGLPSDRFSAERTGGSVSTLTIQRTQQEDSAVYLCASSPVGGELNTGELFFGEGSRLTVL.

Ten or more counts support this clonotype. This chain connects TRBV7-8 to TRBJ2-5; D uncertain. CDR3 length equals 13 residues. V shed 8 bases and J shed 1 base, with 11 bases lying between them. Germline V CDR1 and CDR2: SGHVS, FQNEAQ. CDR3 nucleotides: TGTGCCAGCTCGACTCAGCGCCAAGAGACCCAGTACTTC. Translating gives CASSTQRQETQYF.

In this sample, this clonotype turned up many times. J is TRBJ1-5 and V is TRBV7-2, with D perhaps matching TRBD1 (5 bases). V shed 5 bases and J shed 0 bases, with 8 bases lying between them. The CDR3 length is 14 residues. CDR1 SGHTA and CDR2 FQGNSA come from the germline V gene. CDR3 region: CASSGGSSNQPQHF. The CDR3 region has the DNA TGTGCCAGCAGCGGGGGGAGTAGCAATCAGCCCCAGCATTTT.

The sample holds many counts of this clonotype. V is TRBV20-1 and J is TRBJ2-2; D gene ambiguous. V was clipped by 3 bases and J by 7 bases, with 12 bases between them. This CDR3 spans 13 amino acids. Looked up from germline, CDR1 is DFQATT and CDR2 is SNEGSKA (reference sequence). The CDR3 is CSASNSNDGELFF. CDR3 in DNA: TGCAGTGCTAGTAACTCGAATGACGGGGAGCTGTTTTTT.

There are a few counts of this clonotype. No conserved phenylalanine or tryptophan is present at the end of the CDR3, so a read error is the likely explanation. The V call is TRBV11-2, the J call TRBJ2-1; 12 nucleotides line up with TRBD2. The V segment lost 5 bases and the J segment 7 bases; nucleotides outside the gene matches: 21. The CDR3 length is 20 residues. The germline CDR1 and CDR2 sequences are SGHAT and FQNNGV. The DNA of the CDR3 is TGTGCCAGCAGCGCCGAACTAAATAGACTAGCGGGAGTGGTTGGAAATGAGCAGTTCTAC. It encodes CASSAELNRLAGVVGNEQFY.

This clonotype showed up many times. The V and J genes are TRBV10-3 and TRBJ2-1; D gene unclear. Trimming removed 6 bases at V and 5 bases at J, with 14 bases between. Germline V gene data show CDR1 as ENHRY and CDR2 as SYGVKD. The CDR3 contains 14 residues. The CDR3 spells CAISSGWADNEQFF. As DNA, the CDR3 is TGTGCCATCAGCTCCGGGTGGGCTGACAATGAGCAGTTCTTC.

The rearrangement joins TRBV5-1 to TRBJ1-1; 8 bases align to TRBD1. This CDR3 is 14 amino acids long. CDR1 and CDR2 (germline): SGHRS, YFSETQ. Losses at the gene ends were 8 bases for V and 2 bases for J; bases not matched to a gene: 8. CDR3 in DNA: TGCGCCAGTAAATCCGGGACAGGAAACACTGAAGCTTTCTTT. Residues: CASKSGTGNTEAFF.

This clonotype was recorded many times. V and J are TRBV7-2 and TRBJ2-5; D not resolved. The CDR3 covers 13 residues. The V gene lost 0 bases and the J gene lost 2 bases, with 4 bases spanning the gap. Germline CDR1 and CDR2: SGHTA and FQGNSA. Here the CDR3 DNA reads TGTGCCAGCAGCTTAGCGAGACAAGAGACCCAGTACTTC. Translated, it gives CASSLARQETQYF.

This clonotype was seen at least ten times. V is TRBV11-2 and J is TRBJ1-3, with D perhaps matching TRBD1 (5 bases). Germline values: CDR1 SGHAT, CDR2 FQNNGV. The CDR3 has 16 amino acids. Trimming cost V 5 bases and J 0 bases, with 14 bases left between them. In nucleotides, the CDR3 is TGTGCCAGCAGCCGGGTGGGGGGGACCTCTGGAAACACCATATATTTT. Translating gives CASSRVGGTSGNTIYF.

This clonotype came up many times. The rearrangement joins TRBV7-2 to TRBJ2-5; 9 nucleotides align to TRBD1. Per germline, CDR1 SGHTA and CDR2 FQGNSA. The CDR3 runs 14 residues. J gave up 4 bases and V 0 bases, and 0 bases lay outside the gene matches. CDR3 residues: CASSLAGQGETQYF. CDR3 DNA: TGTGCCAGCAGCTTAGCGGGACAGGGAGAGACCCAGTACTTC.

On this clonotype itself: The conserved phenylalanine or tryptophan is not found at the CDR3 terminus, so this likely reflects a read error. The CDR3 bases are TGTGCCAGCAGCCCGTCGGGGGGGCCCTCCGAGCAGTACTTA. As protein: CASSPSGGPSEQYL. The chain recombines TRBV28 with TRBJ2-7; 8 positions agree with TRBD2. The length of the CDR3 is 14 residues. The trim removed 6 bases at V and 6 bases at J, leaving 10 bases unmatched. Germline-derived CDR1 and CDR2 are MDHEN and SYDVKM.

This clonotype was observed at least ten times. The chain employs TRBV6-1 and TRBJ2-3; TRBD1 might be the D (5 bases). The germline V gene has CDR1 MNHNS and CDR2 SASEGT. Trimming took 3 bases from V and 6 from J, leaving 13 bases between them. This CDR3 has 14 residues. This CDR3 is CASSDGALFDTQYF. CDR3 nucleotides: TGTGCCAGCAGTGATGGGGCGCTCTTCGATACGCAGTATTTT.

This clonotype was found a few times. This chain joins TRBV7-9 and TRBJ1-3; no clear D. V was cut by 1 base and J by 0 bases, with 4 bases left in between. Germline V lookup: CDR1 SEHNR, CDR2 FQNEAQ (reference sequence). This CDR3 region has 14 residues. CDR3 loop: CASSLDRSGNTIYF. CDR3 in DNA: TGTGCCAGCAGCTTAGACCGCTCTGGAAACACCATATATTTT.

This clonotype was picked up many times. The chain joins TRBV7-2 to TRBJ1-1; maybe TRBD1 (5 bases). This CDR3 contains 14 residues. The ends were cut back, 4 bases at V and 5 bases at J, with 14 bases in the middle. Germline CDR1 SGHTA, CDR2 FQGNSA. CDR3 in DNA: TGTGCCAGCAGCTCCCGGGGGGGGAGTACTGAAGCTTTCTTT. This encodes CASSSRGGSTEAFF. The full variable domain, with the rest looked up from reference TRBV7-2 and TRBJ1-1, is GAGVSQSPSNKVTEKGKDVELRCDPISGHTALYWYRQSLGQGLEFLIYFQGNSAPDKSGLPSDRFSAERTGGSVSTLTIQRTQQEDSAVYLCASSSRGGSTEAFFGQGTRLTVV.

This clonotype was counted between two and nine times. The V call is TRBV6-1, the J call TRBJ2-5; TRBD2 might be the D (5 bases). Germline V gene data show CDR1 as MNHNS and CDR2 as SASEGT. CDR3 length: 14 residues. V gave up 7 bases and J gave up 4 bases, with 16 bases separating them. The CDR3 here is CASIKGGGLETQYF. CDR3 bases: TGTGCCAGCATCAAAGGCGGCGGACTAGAGACCCAGTACTTC.

In this sample, this clonotype turned up a few times. This chain uses TRBV20-1 with TRBJ1-1; possibly TRBD1 for D (5 bases). This CDR3 has 12 amino acids. The germline V gene has CDR1 DFQATT and CDR2 SNEGSKA (reference sequence). The CDR3 loop reads CSPWVGDTEAFF. The CDR3 nucleotides read TGCAGCCCCTGGGTAGGGGACACTGAAGCTTTCTTT.

This clonotype was observed at least ten times. This chain connects TRBV28 to TRBJ1-4, with D perhaps TRBD1 (6 bases). Germline V gives CDR1 MDHEN, CDR2 SYDVKM. V dropped 3 bases and J dropped 7 bases, with 12 bases sitting between them. The CDR3 covers 14 residues. CDR3 bases: TGTGCCAGCAGTTTTCCGGGGGCGCGTGAAAAACTGTTTTTT. It translates to CASSFPGAREKLFF.

Ten or more counts support this clonotype. The chain has TRBV29-1 and TRBJ1-1, with no clear D. CDR1 is SQVTM, CDR2 ANQGSEA, per germline. Trimming took 4 bases from V and 0 from J, leaving 9 bases between them. CDR3 size: 13 residues. Here the CDR3 reads CSVGGGMNTEAFF. The CDR3 DNA is TGCAGCGTTGGGGGAGGCATGAACACTGAAGCTTTCTTT.

This clonotype has more than one count but fewer than ten. The rearrangement joins TRBV28 to TRBJ1-5; D not certain. Trimming took off 1 base at V and 5 bases at J, with 3 bases between the two ends. Germline V CDR1 and CDR2: MDHEN, SYDVKM. The CDR3 extends over 12 amino acids. CDR3 protein: CASSLYDQPQHF. The CDR3 nucleotides read TGTGCCAGCAGTTTATATGATCAGCCCCAGCATTTT.

This chain uses TRBV9 with TRBJ2-1; D remains unclear. V lost 0 bases and J lost 8, with 9 bases in between. Germline V lookup: CDR1 SGDLS, CDR2 YYNGEE. The CDR3 is made up of 13 amino acids. The CDR3 nucleotides are TGTGCCAGCAGCGTAGCTACCGGGTATGAGCAGTTCTTC. It is translated as CASSVATGYEQFF.

At least ten counts were recorded for this clonotype. This chain uses TRBV5-1 with TRBJ2-1; the D is unclear. CDR3 length: 15 amino acids. V lost 1 base and J 7 bases, leaving 15 bases between the germline ends. Germline CDR1 SGHRS, CDR2 YFSETQ. The CDR3 DNA is TGCGCCAGCAGCTTGTTTGGGTCCTCCCCTAATGAGCAGTTCTTC. Translation gives CASSLFGSSPNEQFF. The whole variable domain, filled in from reference TRBV5-1 and TRBJ2-1, reads KAGVTQTPRYLIKTRGQQVTLSCSPISGHRSVSWYQQTPGQGLQFLFEYFSETQRNKGNFPGRFSGRQFSNSRSEMNVSTLELGDSALYLCASSLFGSSPNEQFFGPGTRLTVL.

At least ten counts were recorded for this clonotype. This sequence joins TRBV7-2 and TRBJ1-1; no clear D gene. The V gene's germline CDR1 is SGHTA and CDR2 FQGNSA. V dropped 1 base and J dropped 1 base, with 4 bases sitting between them. The CDR3 is 13 residues long. CDR3 in amino acids: CASSLVENTEAFF. The CDR3 nucleotides read TGTGCCAGCAGCTTAGTAGAGAACACTGAAGCTTTCTTT.

The CDR3 reads CASRETYEQYF. The CDR3 region has the DNA TGTGCCAGCAGGGAAACCTACGAGCAGTACTTC. The V call is TRBV28, the J call TRBJ2-7, with unresolved D. CDR3 length equals 11 residues. Germline V gene sequence: CDR1 MDHEN, CDR2 SYDVKM. Trimming removed 6 bases at V and 2 bases at J, with 5 bases between.